Listed here is a single T cell receptor (beta chain). This clonotype was recorded a few times. Its antigen is unknown. This may stem from a read error, because a much larger clone lies one nucleotide away. This specimen belongs to a study of blood T cells in healthy people across ages (dated by TCRdb to the mid-2010s). Some background on the complete study: In model experiments, template switching captured roughly one uniquely barcoded TCR beta cDNA molecule for every two T cells. The study measured age-related changes in TCR beta repertoire diversity using deep sequencing normalized with unique cDNA molecular identifiers. To avoid experimental bias, donors of different ages were spread randomly across the sequencing lanes. Two additional independent replicas of 1 million unique cDNA reads from the same blood draw were analyzed for two donors (one aged 18 to 29 and one aged 80 or older). The donors were divided into four age groups: young (average approximately 17 years), middle-aged (about 40), aged (about 60) and long-lived (about 84).

Library preparation was by 5' RACE. Sequencing took place on an Illumina HiSeq 2500. A second PCR of about 6 to 12 cycles was performed with a sample-barcoded 5' primer and a J-beta primer mix. A unique molecular identifier was introduced onto each TCR beta cDNA molecule by a template-switch 5' adaptor carrying 12 random nucleotides. At least 3 million CDR3-containing paired-end reads were obtained from each sample. First-strand cDNA synthesis was performed from all RNA using the Mint cDNA synthesis kit, with priming by a TRBC-specific oligonucleotide. Following uracil-DNA glycosylase treatment, a first 18-cycle PCR with universal primers M1SS and BC2_uni_R was performed on all cDNA. In the paper's pipeline: Each sample was normalized by randomly selecting 1 million high-quality reads, each carrying a distinct molecular identifier. Instead of being binned into consensus sequences, reads with shared molecular identifiers were discarded. MiTCR, set to a Q25 quality threshold and the strictest error-elimination algorithm, was used for CDR3 identification, clonotype clustering and error correction. A nonparametric unseen species model with Euler transformation was used to estimate a lower bound on total TCR beta diversity. The public reads were quality trimmed at Q25 with fastp and then assembled into clones with MiXCR by TCRdb, keeping productive beta chains. Rows with a matching CDR3 protein are joined into one entry that keeps the most common DNA and genes. TCRdb's processing, not the authors', yielded these V and J calls. The table for this sample lists some 1.5 million distinct CDR3 sequences; 42% of them were counted only once. Just over 4% of the sample lies in the top ten.

General conclusions and limits of the study: Compared with the aged group, the long-lived group had more naive CD4+ T cells, fewer expanded clones and increased TCR diversity, suggesting age selection. Estimates of total diversity from one million sequenced T cells were regarded as lower bounds and underestimates. Donor CMV infection status was unknown, potentially confounding age-related changes in expanded clonotypes. Observed TCR beta diversity correlated strongly with the percentage of naive T cells measured by flow cytometry. Observed TCR beta diversity per million T cells fell roughly linearly with age, and a significant reduction was already apparent by age approximately 41. Since profiling was done on bulk unsorted PBMCs, naive and antigen-experienced compartments could not be conclusively compared.

The germline V gene sets CDR1 to SGHDT and CDR2 to YYEEEE. Trimming takes 4 bases from V and 6 bases from J, and the germline ends sit 14 bases apart. The CDR3, cysteine through phenylalanine, is 14 amino acids long. Only the CDR3 portion is preserved as DNA: 42 bases, with reading frame beginning at the first base. The donors were some 36 Caucasian individuals from Russia, aged 6 to 90 years, who were systemically healthy. Each donor gave approximately 10 milliliters of peripheral blood, collected into EDTA-treated Vacutainer tubes. Ficoll-Paque density-gradient centrifugation was used to isolate PBMCs, with at least 7 million per sample. Trizol reagent was used to extract total RNA from PBMCs, with at least 6 micrograms per sample. For every donor, an aliquot of PBMCs went through flow cytometry to measure the percentages of naive CD45RAhigh/CD27high T cells.

This receptor was identified in a woman under 30 in good health. Sequenced: blood. Recombination linked TRBV5-6 to TRBJ2-1; TRBD2 is a weak D gene call, 6 bases matching. The CDR3: CASSVAGTSNEQFF. The nucleotide sequence reads TGTGCCAGCAGCGTGGCGGGGACTTCCAATGAGCAGTTCTTC.